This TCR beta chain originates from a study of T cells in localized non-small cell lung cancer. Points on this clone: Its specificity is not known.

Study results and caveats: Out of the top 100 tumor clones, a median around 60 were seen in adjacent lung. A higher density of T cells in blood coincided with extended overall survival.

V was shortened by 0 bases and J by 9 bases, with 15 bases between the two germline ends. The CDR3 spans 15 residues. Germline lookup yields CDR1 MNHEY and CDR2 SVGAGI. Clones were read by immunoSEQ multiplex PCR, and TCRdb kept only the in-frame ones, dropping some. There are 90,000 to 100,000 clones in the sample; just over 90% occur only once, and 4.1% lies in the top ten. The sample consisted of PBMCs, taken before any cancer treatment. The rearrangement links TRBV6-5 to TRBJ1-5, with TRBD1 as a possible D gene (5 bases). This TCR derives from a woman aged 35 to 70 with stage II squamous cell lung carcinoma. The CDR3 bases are TGTGCCAGCAGTTACTCTTCGACAGCCCGCTCGCCCCAGCATTTT. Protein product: CASSYSSTARSPQHF.